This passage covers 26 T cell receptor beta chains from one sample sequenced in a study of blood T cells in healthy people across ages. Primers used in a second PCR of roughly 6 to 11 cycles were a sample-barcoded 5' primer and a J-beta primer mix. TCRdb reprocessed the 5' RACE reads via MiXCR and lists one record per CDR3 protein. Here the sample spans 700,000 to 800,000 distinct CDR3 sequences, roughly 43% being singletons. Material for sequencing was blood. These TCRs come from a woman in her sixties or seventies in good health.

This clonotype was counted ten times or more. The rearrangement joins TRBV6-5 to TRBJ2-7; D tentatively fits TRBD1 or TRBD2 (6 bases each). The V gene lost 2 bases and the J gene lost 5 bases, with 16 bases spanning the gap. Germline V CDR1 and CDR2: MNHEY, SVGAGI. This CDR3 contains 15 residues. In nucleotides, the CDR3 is TGTGCCAGCAGTTACGGGGGGCCTCTCGGGGACGAGCAGTACTTC. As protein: CASSYGGPLGDEQYF.

CDR3: CASSYSAGTPYPSYEQYF. The CDR3 DNA reads as TGTGCCAGCAGTTACTCAGCCGGGACACCGTACCCCTCCTACGAGCAGTACTTC. This chain connects TRBV6-5 to TRBJ2-4, with D perhaps matching TRBD1 (6 bases). TRBJ2-7 matches the DNA end more closely, so the J call is doubtful. The CDR3 runs to 18 residues. Germline V CDR1 and CDR2: MNHEY, SVGAGI.

The CDR3 region has the DNA TGTGCCAGCAGAGGACAGGGCACCTACAATGAGCAGTTCTTC. It specifies CASRGQGTYNEQFF. The rearrangement links TRBV12-3 or TRBV12-4 to TRBJ2-1, with TRBD1 identical over 8 bases. With 6 bases clipped from V and 2 bases from J, the junction kept 3 bases outside the gene matches. CDR3 length: 14 amino acids.

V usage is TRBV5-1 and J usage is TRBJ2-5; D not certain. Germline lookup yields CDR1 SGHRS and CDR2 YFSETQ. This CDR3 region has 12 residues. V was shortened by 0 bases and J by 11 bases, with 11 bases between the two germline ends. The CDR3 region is CASSLAFDEQYF. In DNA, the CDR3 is TGCGCCAGCAGCTTGGCCTTCGATGAGCAGTACTTC.

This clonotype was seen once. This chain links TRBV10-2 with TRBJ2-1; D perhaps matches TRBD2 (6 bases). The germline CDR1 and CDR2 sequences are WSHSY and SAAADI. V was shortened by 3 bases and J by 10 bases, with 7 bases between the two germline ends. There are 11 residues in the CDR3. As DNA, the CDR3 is TGCGCCAGCAGTGACCTAGCGGAGCAGTTCTTC. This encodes CASSDLAEQFF.

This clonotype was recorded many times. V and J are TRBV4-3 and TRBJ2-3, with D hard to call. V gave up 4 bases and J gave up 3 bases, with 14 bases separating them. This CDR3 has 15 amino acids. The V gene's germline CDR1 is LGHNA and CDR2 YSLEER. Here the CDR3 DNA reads TGCGCCAGCAGCCTTTCTACTGGTCGGACAGATACGCAGTATTTT. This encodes CASSLSTGRTDTQYF.

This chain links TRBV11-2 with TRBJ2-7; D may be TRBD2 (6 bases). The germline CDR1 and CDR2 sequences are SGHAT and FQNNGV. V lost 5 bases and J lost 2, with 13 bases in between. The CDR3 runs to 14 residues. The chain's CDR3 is CASSQDYQTYEQYF. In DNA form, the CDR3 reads TGTGCCAGCAGCCAGGACTACCAGACCTACGAGCAGTACTTC.

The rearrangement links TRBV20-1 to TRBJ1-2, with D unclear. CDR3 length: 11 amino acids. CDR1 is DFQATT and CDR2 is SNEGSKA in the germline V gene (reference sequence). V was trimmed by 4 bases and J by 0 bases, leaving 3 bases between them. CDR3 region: CSATSNYGYTF. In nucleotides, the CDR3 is TGCAGTGCTACCTCTAACTATGGCTACACCTTC.

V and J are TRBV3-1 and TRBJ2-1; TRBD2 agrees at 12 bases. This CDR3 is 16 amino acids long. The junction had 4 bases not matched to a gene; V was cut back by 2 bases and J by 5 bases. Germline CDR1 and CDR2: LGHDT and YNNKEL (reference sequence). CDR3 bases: TGTGCCAGCAGCCAACCTCTAGCGGGGGGGCACAATGAGCAGTTCTTC. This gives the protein CASSQPLAGGHNEQFF.

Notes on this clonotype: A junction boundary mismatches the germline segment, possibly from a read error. CDR3 in amino acids: CVSSLFLAGGTPEEQYF. The DNA of the CDR3 is TGCGTCAGCAGCTTGTTTCTAGCGGGAGGGACGCCGGAAGAGCAGTACTTC. The rearrangement joins TRBV5-1 to TRBJ2-7; 12 nucleotides match TRBD2. The CDR3 is 17 amino acids. Germline values: CDR1 SGHRS, CDR2 YFSETQ.

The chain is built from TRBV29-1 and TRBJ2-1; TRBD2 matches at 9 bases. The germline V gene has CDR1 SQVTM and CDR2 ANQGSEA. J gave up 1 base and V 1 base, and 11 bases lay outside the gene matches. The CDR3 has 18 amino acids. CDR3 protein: CSVEVIAGDSFSYNEQFF. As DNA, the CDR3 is TGCAGCGTTGAAGTTATAGCGGGGGACTCCTTTTCCTACAATGAGCAGTTCTTC.

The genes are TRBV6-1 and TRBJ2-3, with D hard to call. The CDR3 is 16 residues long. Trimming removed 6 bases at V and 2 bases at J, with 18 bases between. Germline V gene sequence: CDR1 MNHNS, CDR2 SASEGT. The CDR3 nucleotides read TGTGCCAGCAGCGGCCCGGGTCCCCCGTTCACAGATACGCAGTATTTT. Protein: CASSGPGPPFTDTQYF.

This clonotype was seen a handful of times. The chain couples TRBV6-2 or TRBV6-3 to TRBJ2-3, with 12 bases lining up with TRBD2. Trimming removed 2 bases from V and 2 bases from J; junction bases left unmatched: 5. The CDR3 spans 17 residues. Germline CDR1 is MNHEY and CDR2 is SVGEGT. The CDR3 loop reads CASSYRLAGDLTDTQYF. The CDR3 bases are TGTGCCAGCAGTTACAGACTAGCGGGGGACCTCACAGATACGCAGTATTTT.

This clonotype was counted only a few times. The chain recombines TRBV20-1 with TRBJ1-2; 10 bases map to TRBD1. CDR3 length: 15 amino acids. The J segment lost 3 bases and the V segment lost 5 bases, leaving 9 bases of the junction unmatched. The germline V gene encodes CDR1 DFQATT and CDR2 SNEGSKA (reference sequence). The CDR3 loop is CSAWDRGNGHYGYTF. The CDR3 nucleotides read TGCAGTGCTTGGGACAGGGGAAATGGTCACTATGGCTACACCTTC.

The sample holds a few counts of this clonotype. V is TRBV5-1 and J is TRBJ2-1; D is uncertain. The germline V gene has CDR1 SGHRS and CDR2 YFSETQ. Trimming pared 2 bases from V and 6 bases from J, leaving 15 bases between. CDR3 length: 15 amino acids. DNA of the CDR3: TGCGCCAGCAGCTTCCTCTTTGAGGCCGGCAATGAGCAGTTCTTC. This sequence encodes CASSFLFEAGNEQFF. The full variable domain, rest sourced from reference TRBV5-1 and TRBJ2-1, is KAGVTQTPRYLIKTRGQQVTLSCSPISGHRSVSWYQQTPGQGLQFLFEYFSETQRNKGNFPGRFSGRQFSNSRSEMNVSTLELGDSALYLCASSFLFEAGNEQFFGPGTRLTVL.

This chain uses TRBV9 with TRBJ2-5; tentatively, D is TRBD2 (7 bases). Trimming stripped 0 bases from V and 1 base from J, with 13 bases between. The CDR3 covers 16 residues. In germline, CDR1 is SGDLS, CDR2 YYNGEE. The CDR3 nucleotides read TGTGCCAGCAGCGTAGCGGGGGGCGGCGTCCAAGAGACCCAGTACTTC. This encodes CASSVAGGGVQETQYF.

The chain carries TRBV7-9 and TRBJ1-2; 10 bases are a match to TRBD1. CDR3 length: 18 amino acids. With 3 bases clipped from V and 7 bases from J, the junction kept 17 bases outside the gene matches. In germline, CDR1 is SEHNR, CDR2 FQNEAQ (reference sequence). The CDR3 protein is CASSFMGDRGFVSCGYTF. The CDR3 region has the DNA TGTGCCAGCAGCTTTATGGGGGACAGGGGTTTTGTCTCCTGTGGCTACACCTTC.

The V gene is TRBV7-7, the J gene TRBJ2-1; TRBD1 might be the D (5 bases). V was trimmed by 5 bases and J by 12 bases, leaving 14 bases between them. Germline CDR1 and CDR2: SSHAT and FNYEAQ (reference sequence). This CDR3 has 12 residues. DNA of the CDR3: TGTGCCAGCAGCCCTGGGGCTCCTGCGCAGTTCTTC. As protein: CASSPGAPAQFF. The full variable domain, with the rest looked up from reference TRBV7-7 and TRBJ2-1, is GAGVSQSPRYKVTKRGQDVTLRCDPISSHATLYWYQQALGQGPEFLTYFNYEAQPDKSGLPSDRFSAERPEGSISTLTIQRTEQRDSAMYRCASSPGAPAQFFGPGTRLTVL.

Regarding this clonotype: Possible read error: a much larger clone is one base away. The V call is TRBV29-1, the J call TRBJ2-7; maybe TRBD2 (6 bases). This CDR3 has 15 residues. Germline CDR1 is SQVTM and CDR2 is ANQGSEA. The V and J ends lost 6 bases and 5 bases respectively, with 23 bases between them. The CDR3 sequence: CSVQNRKGLTDEQYF. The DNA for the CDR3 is TGCAGCGTCCAGAACAGGAAGGGACTGACCGACGAGCAGTACTTC.

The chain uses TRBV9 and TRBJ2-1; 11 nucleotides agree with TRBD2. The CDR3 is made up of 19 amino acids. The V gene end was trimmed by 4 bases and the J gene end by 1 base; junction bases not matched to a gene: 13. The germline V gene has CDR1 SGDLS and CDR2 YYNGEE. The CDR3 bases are TGTGCCAGCAGCTTCCTAGCGGGAGGTTCCCCCGGGTCCTACAATGAGCAGTTCTTC. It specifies CASSFLAGGSPGSYNEQFF.

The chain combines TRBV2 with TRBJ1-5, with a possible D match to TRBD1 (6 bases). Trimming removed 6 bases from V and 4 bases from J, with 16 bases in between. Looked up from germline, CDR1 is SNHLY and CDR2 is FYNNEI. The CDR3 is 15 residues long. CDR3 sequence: CASRPARGANQPQHF. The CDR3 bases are TGTGCCAGCAGGCCGGCCAGGGGCGCGAATCAGCCCCAGCATTTT.

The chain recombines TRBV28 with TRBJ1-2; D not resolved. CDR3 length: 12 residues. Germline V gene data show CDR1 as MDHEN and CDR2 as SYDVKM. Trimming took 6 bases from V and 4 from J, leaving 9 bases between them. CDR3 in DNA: TGTGCCAGCAGGTTGGGCACCTATGGCTACACCTTC. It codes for CASRLGTYGYTF.

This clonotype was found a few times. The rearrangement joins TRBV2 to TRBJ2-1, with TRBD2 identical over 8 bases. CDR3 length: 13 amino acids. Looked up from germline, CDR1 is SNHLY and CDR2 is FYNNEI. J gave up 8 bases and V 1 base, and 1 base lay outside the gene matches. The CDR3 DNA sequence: TGTGCCAGCAGTGAAGTCGGGGGGGATGAGCAGTTCTTC. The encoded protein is CASSEVGGDEQFF.

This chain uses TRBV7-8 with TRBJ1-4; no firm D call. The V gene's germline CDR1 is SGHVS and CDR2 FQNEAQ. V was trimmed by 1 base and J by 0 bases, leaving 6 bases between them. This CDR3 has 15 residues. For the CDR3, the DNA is TGTGCCAGCAGCTTAGAGGCGACAACTAATGAAAAACTGTTTTTT. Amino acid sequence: CASSLEATTNEKLFF.

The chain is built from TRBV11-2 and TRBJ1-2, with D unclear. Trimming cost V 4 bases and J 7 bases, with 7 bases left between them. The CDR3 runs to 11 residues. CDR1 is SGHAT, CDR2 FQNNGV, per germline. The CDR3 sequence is CASSSRTGYTF. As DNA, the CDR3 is TGTGCCAGCAGCTCAAGGACTGGCTACACCTTC.

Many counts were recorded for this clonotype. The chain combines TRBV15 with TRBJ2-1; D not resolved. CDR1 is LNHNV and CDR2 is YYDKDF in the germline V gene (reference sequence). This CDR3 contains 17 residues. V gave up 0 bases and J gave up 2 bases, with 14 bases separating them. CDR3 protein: CATSRDSRLDPYNEQFF. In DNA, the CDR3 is TGTGCCACCAGCAGAGATTCCAGGCTAGACCCCTACAATGAGCAGTTCTTC.